This entry features one TCR beta chain sequence. Which antigen it targets is not known. Qualities for individual bases were not recorded, and no much larger clone is one base off. This entry is derived from a study of cytomegalovirus exposure and HLA in healthy donors (dated by TCRdb to 2017 to 2019). In terms of the full investigation: An earlier analysis of 587 of the donors reported 276 Gb of sequence data and 117 million unique TCR beta sequences obtained from 150 million to 200 million T cells. The genetic ancestry cluster associated with self-reported Caucasian donors included 81% of the 300 to 400 genotyped donors. Class I and class II HLA loci were covered by the typing at four-digit resolution. To decide whether each TCR beta V gene segment behaved as functional or pseudogenic, an earlier analysis of approximately 600 of the donors relied on high-throughput TCR beta sequencing. Using immunosequencing, the study profiled T cell repertoires from 500 to 800 subjects and related those repertoires to cytomegalovirus serostatus. Across 300 to 500 genotyped donors of the cohort, an average of about 200,000 unique TCR beta nucleotide sequences per donor were sequenced, and roughly 17% of those sequences were non-productive. Four or five DR-DQ haplotypes were handled as single units for association and clustering because linkage in the cohort was strong. All discovery cohort repertoires had been generated using a single sequencing platform. In the later analysis, no new phenotypic data were used to find candidate immune exposures; instead, reliance was placed on TCR beta sequences and their occurrence across donors. The number of typed donors differed by locus: about 629-630 for A, B, C, DRB1 and DQB1; 500 to 550 for DQA1; 606 for DPA1; and roughly 450 for DPB1. Donor age, sex, ethnicity and CMV serostatus were collected together with the repertoire data. A later analysis re-examined previously published TCR beta repertoires from around 670 donors and added high-resolution HLA genotyping to investigate patterns of TCR occurrence. To predict cytomegalovirus infection status, the study combined high-throughput TCR immunosequencing, statistical association of individual TCRs with disease status, and machine learning. A separate validation cohort of approximately 120 different subjects was used in addition to the approximately 670-subject first cohort. In a later genetic analysis, genome-wide SNP genotypes for about 65% of the 666 donors were used, and that subset was treated as a discovery cohort. The study aimed to test whether signatures of past pathogen exposure could be identified by cataloging public T cell receptors. Roughly 300 gigabases of sequencing data and some 85 million unique TCR sequences were included in an early release covering under 650 HLA-typed donors.

In the germline V gene, CDR1 corresponds to SGHDN and CDR2 to FVKESK. From the cysteine up to the phenylalanine, the CDR3 has a length of 14 residues. The CDR3 DNA has 42 bases and is translated from base 1. A distance of 7 bases separates the germline ends of V and J, which lose 1 base and 3 bases respectively. The investigation overall reported the following: Compared with the 666-donor mean, donors in an Asian-associated ancestry cluster had fewer N-insertions in productive TCRs, according to a later genetic analysis. In a later analysis, more than 15,000 TCR beta sequences were associated with specific HLA alleles at a false discovery rate of 0.05. Most CMV-associated TCR beta chains appeared to be HLA-restricted in a later analysis, and the HLA associations seemed to be driven largely by CMV exposure. A later analysis found that HLA-associated TCR beta chains were more clonally expanded and had lower generation probabilities than equally common non-associated chains. In a later analysis, several top co-occurrence clusters were reported to appear linked to parvovirus B19, influenza, CMV and Epstein-Barr virus. According to a later analysis, TCR association rates differed among HLA loci, with DRB1 alleles showing the most associated TCRs and HLA-C alleles showing the fewest. The cohort was sequenced for TCR beta chains only, and without alpha or paired-chain data the features that could be detected were limited. In an earlier analysis of 587 of the donors, most TCR beta V segments appeared in productive rearrangements about 90% or about 30% of the time, broadly matching IMGT annotations. Immune exposure information for the cohort was limited to CMV serostatus. Three of the identified cytomegalovirus-associated TCR beta chains were confirmed in vitro to be specific for cytomegalovirus antigens. Linkage disequilibrium might explain the correlated functional status among segregating V segments, but an unknown experimental factor could not be excluded. When HLA alleles, especially DR and DQ, strongly co-occurred, attributing TCR associations to individual alleles was difficult. V-gene and J-gene trimming of TCR beta chains was associated with a missense DCLRE1C variant in a later genetic analysis, and the association was replicated in an independent cohort. Most TCR sequences were seen in very few donors, while some public TCRs were found in many individuals. The 87-base-pair reads could not distinguish some IMGT-functional V segments, including TRBV6-2 and TRBV6-3, so those segments were excluded. HLA typing was unavailable for some donors at each locus, so association tests used only the typed subset. The presence/absence analyses assumed that sequencing depth was roughly uniform across donors, and that assumption may not be true. A further reported finding was that TCR beta sequences accurately predicted the HLA-A and HLA-B alleles for most subjects in the first cohort. In both the original and validation cohorts, the classifier was reported to diagnose cytomegalovirus status with high specificity and sensitivity. A cluster of highly shared sequence variants was judged likely to be a technical artifact of the sequencing pipeline. Because counts were too low, around 18 rarely observed V segments, including chromosome 9 orphons, were left out of the earlier analysis of about 620 of the donors. In the study, approximately 160 TCR beta chains were listed as associated with cytomegalovirus. The authors suggested that the approach could potentially be extended to other disease states and immunological phenotypes.

The cohort consisted of 666 healthy bone marrow donors. All cohort members were sampled while nominally healthy, although unrecorded immune exposures were likely present. The donor was CMV seronegative and was included in the group of over 300 seronegative cohort members. A peripheral blood sample was collected from each donor, and TCR beta sequencing was performed on peripheral blood mononuclear cells. The Qiagen DNeasy Blood Extraction Kit was used to extract genomic DNA from the blood cell samples. Receptors were amplified or captured by the immunoSEQ multiplex PCR assay. A mixture of 60 forward primers for TCR Vbeta segments and 13 reverse primers for TCR Jbeta segments was used in the multiplex PCR. Amplification of the CDR3 region of rearranged TCR beta genes was performed with a multiplex PCR assay on genomic DNA. The Illumina HiSeq System was used to sequence the amplified TCR beta libraries as 87-base-pair reads. In the authors' own workflow: A later analysis tallied around 87 million unique TCR beta chains across the 666 repertoires, and approximately 12 million of those chains were shared by two or more donors. A nearest-neighbor algorithm error-corrected the raw reads and collapsed the reads into unique sequences, merging closely related sequences to remove PCR and sequencing errors. Alignment of CDR3 sequences to IMGT reference sequences was used to assign V, D and J gene segments. For a sequence to be retained, a match of at least six nucleotides was required to both a V gene segment and a J gene segment. Rearrangements were called productive when the CDR3 lacked stop codons and stayed in frame with V and J; all others were non-productive. CDR3 was defined by IMGT convention, running from the second conserved V-encoded cysteine to the conserved J-encoded phenylalanine. The earlier analysis of fewer than 750 of the donors excluded sequences that lacked an unambiguous match to a single V gene segment. In an earlier analysis of 450 to 750 of the donors, a V segment was called functional when productive rearrangements were above 56.7%, and segregating when the standard deviation between donors exceeded 5%. A statistical classification framework was built to diagnose cytomegalovirus status from the catalog of TCR beta chain sequences. A later analysis assigned V and J genes by comparing TCR nucleotide sequences with IMGT/GENE-DB human TR gene sequences. A later analysis assigned CDR3 sequences and most-parsimonious VDJ recombination scenarios with the TCRdist pipeline. In a later analysis, every TCR beta chain was defined by the combination of its CDR3 amino acid sequence and its V-gene family, and reads without a unique V-gene family were dropped. To address suspected cross-contamination and a sequencing artifact, a later analysis removed a few hundred highly shared, low-generation-probability nucleotide sequences. For each public chain, a later analysis derived a clonal expansion index from normalized ranks of inferred template counts within each repertoire. In a later analysis, generation probabilities were computed using a VDJ recombination model fitted to out-of-frame rearrangements, and the results were checked against IGoR. Hypergeometric tests were used in a later analysis to score TCR-TCR, TCR-HLA and TCR-CMV co-occurrence, with a repertoire-size bias correction applied to the TCR pairs. In a later analysis, false discovery rates were estimated by permuting HLA or CMV assignments 20 times. In a later analysis, co-occurring TCRs were grouped with DBSCAN, and TCRdist sequence similarity was added when clustering was performed within HLA-allele-positive subsets. Repertoires with fewer than 30,000 or more than 120,000 public chains were left out of co-occurrence clustering, as were five repertoires with anomalous nucleotide sharing. TCRdb holds this immuneACCESS table with in-frame rearrangements only. Some clones are missing; in checked studies, unresolved V genes explain under half, and the rest has no known cause. Clone size and the V and J calls come from that table; the DNA yielded D and trimming. This sample is represented by approximately 130,000 clones; 70% to 85% of them were singletons. The ten largest make up around 3% of the sample.

The sequence links TRBV14 to TRBJ2-1; no D gene can be assigned with confidence. The sample consisted of PBMCs. This clonotype originated in a boy aged 2 to 10 in good health and CMV-seronegative. The CDR3 protein is CASSQVNIYNEQFF. Read as DNA, the sequence is TGTGCCAGCAGCCAAGTCAACATCTACAATGAGCAGTTCTTC.